A selection of T cell receptor beta chains follows, all from one sample in a study of Graves' ophthalmopathy and Graves' hyperthyroidism. From the multiplex PCR reads, TCRdb called clonotypes with MiXCR, one entry per CDR3 protein. Here the sample spans hundreds of thousands of distinct CDR3 sequences, 22% being singletons. Sequencing input: peripheral blood. The receptors were sampled from a woman in her late teens or twenties with stable Graves' hyperthyroidism. Some clones in this sample may be carry-over from other donors' samples. CDR3s include the opening cysteine and the closing phenylalanine or tryptophan. Fields, in order: D gene, clone size, V gene, J gene, CDR3 protein, CDR3 DNA. D genes are given only for firm matches. Clone size is shown for a subset of rows, as once, few, many or a class of expanded clone.

>TRBD1|.|TRBV28|TRBJ2-7
CASSQDRGLVWQYF
TGTGCCAGCAGTCAGGACAGGGGCTTAGTGTGGCAGTACTTC
>.|.|TRBV7-9|TRBJ2-7
CASSPPPSLVRYF
TGTGCCAGCAGCCCACCCCCTTCCCTCGTGCGGTACTTC
>.|few|TRBV27|TRBJ2-5
CASTANTEETQYF
TGTGCCAGCACCGCTAATACAGAAGAGACCCAGTACTTC
>TRBD1|many|TRBV11-2|TRBJ2-2
CASSLLFPGQGGELFF
TGTGCCAGCAGCTTATTGTTCCCGGGACAGGGGGGGGAGCTGTTTTTT
>.|.|TRBV4-1|TRBJ2-7
CASSQGGTLSYEQYF
TGCGCCAGCAGCCAAGGGGGGACACTGTCCTACGAGCAGTACTTC
>.|many|TRBV11-2|TRBJ2-5
CASSFVSGFGVGSQETQYF
TGTGCCAGCAGCTTCGTCAGTGGTTTTGGGGTTGGGTCTCAAGAGACCCAGTACTTC
>TRBD2|few|TRBV20-1|TRBJ2-7
CSAINDLASGDRLAYEQYF
TGCAGTGCTATTAACGACTTGGCTAGCGGAGATAGGCTAGCCTACGAGCAGTACTTC
>.|.|TRBV20-1|TRBJ1-5
CSARPPGRGGQPQHF
TGCAGTGCTAGACCCCCGGGTAGGGGAGGACAGCCCCAGCATTTT
>.|many|TRBV6-2/TRBV6-3|TRBJ2-2
CASSYLGGGAGELFF
TGTGCCAGCAGTTACCTGGGGGGGGGCGCCGGGGAGCTGTTTTTT
>.|few|TRBV3-1|TRBJ2-5
CASNGVGETQYF
TGTGCCAGCAATGGTGTTGGGGAGACCCAGTACTTC
>.|many|TRBV2|TRBJ1-2
CASSDLVGGINYGYTF
TGTGCCAGCAGTGACCTGGTCGGGGGGATTAACTATGGCTACACCTTC
>.|many|TRBV6-5|TRBJ1-2
CASSSGGGYTF
TGTGCCAGCAGTTCCGGGGGCGGCTACACCTTC
>.|few|TRBV12-3/TRBV12-4|TRBJ1-1
CASRRGHLNTEAFF
TGTGCCAGCAGGCGCGGACACCTGAACACTGAAGCTTTCTTT
>TRBD1|few|TRBV7-9|TRBJ2-7
CASSLDRTGKYF
TGTGCCAGCAGCTTAGACCGGACAGGGAAGTACTTC
>.|.|TRBV6-2/TRBV6-3|TRBJ1-5
CASSLSYGAQQPQHF
TGTGCCAGCAGTTTATCGTACGGGGCACAACAGCCCCAGCATTTT
>.|.|TRBV27|TRBJ1-1
CASSLSNGGAGTEAFF
TGTGCCAGCAGTTTATCGAACGGGGGCGCGGGCACTGAAGCTTTCTTT
>.|few|TRBV5-6|TRBJ1-3
CASSPKYPGPAGNTIYF
TGTGCCAGCAGCCCGAAATACCCGGGGCCAGCTGGAAACACCATATATTTT
>.|many|TRBV6-1|TRBJ1-6
CASSPGQNYNSPLHF
TGTGCCAGCAGTCCCGGACAGAATTATAATTCACCCCTCCACTTT
>.|many|TRBV6-1|TRBJ1-5
CASSTRSDQPQHF
TGTGCCAGCAGTACACGGAGCGATCAGCCCCAGCATTTT
>TRBD1|few|TRBV24-1|TRBJ1-2
CATSERTGGHGYTF
TGTGCCACCAGTGAAAGGACAGGGGGCCATGGCTACACCTTC
>.|many|TRBV15|TRBJ2-7
CATSRRSGGRGEQYF
TGTGCCACCAGCAGACGTTCCGGGGGCCGGGGCGAGCAGTACTTC
>TRBD1|many|TRBV2|TRBJ1-2
CASSYRDSANYGYTF
TGTGCCAGCAGCTACCGGGACAGTGCGAACTATGGCTACACCTTC
>.|many|TRBV15|TRBJ2-7
CATSSRDSYEQYF
TGTGCCACCAGCTCGCGGGACTCCTACGAGCAGTACTTC
>TRBD2|.|TRBV28|TRBJ2-3
CASTPFAGRGERGGTDTQYF
TGTGCCAGCACCCCTTTTGCTGGCCGGGGAGAACGGGGGGGCACAGATACGCAGTATTTT
>.|few|TRBV19|TRBJ1-2
CASSLHKGLGTDYGYTF
TGTGCCAGTAGTCTCCATAAAGGCCTCGGGACGGACTATGGCTACACCTTC
>.|.|TRBV11-2|TRBJ2-2
CASSLVGPDTGELFF
TGTGCCAGCAGCTTAGTAGGGCCGGACACCGGGGAGCTGTTTTTT
>.|many|TRBV12-3/TRBV12-4|TRBJ1-2
CASSYRVPLYGYTF
TGTGCCAGCAGCTACAGGGTACCCCTCTATGGCTACACCTTC
>TRBD2|many|TRBV10-1|TRBJ2-5
CASSEETSGSGGTQYF
TGCGCCAGCAGTGAGGAGACTAGCGGGAGTGGTGGGACCCAGTACTTC
>TRBD2|.|TRBV20-1|TRBJ2-7
CSASYSGRAYEQYF
TGCAGTGCTAGCTATAGCGGGAGGGCCTACGAGCAGTACTTC
>.|.|TRBV6-5|TRBJ2-7
CASSYSGGTSGNEQYF
TGTGCCAGCAGTTACTCGGGAGGGACAAGTGGCAACGAGCAGTACTTC
>TRBD1|many|TRBV12-5|TRBJ1-1
CASGLAVDRAAFF
TGTGCTAGTGGTTTGGCGGTCGACAGGGCGGCTTTCTTT
>.|many|TRBV12-3/TRBV12-4|TRBJ1-5
CASSFGMSSNQPQHF
TGTGCCAGCAGTTTTGGGATGAGTAGCAATCAGCCCCAGCATTTT
>TRBD1|many|TRBV20-1|TRBJ1-5
CSASLGQIINQPQHF
TGCAGTGCTAGCCTGGGACAGATAATCAATCAGCCCCAGCATTTT
>.|few|TRBV28|TRBJ2-3
CASSTRDWGTDTQYF
TGTGCCAGCAGTACCCGGGACTGGGGCACAGATACGCAGTATTTT
>TRBD1|many|TRBV7-8|TRBJ1-2
CASSLAAGTEVYTF
TGTGCCAGCAGCTTAGCTGCGGGGACAGAGGTCTACACCTTC
>TRBD2|few|TRBV20-1|TRBJ2-7
CSALIHGGAFYEQYF
TGCAGTGCTTTAATCCACGGGGGGGCCTTCTACGAGCAGTACTTC
>TRBD1|once|TRBV2|TRBJ2-7
CASRNRGKQYF
TGTGCCAGCAGAAACAGGGGGAAGCAGTACTTC
>TRBD1|many|TRBV29-1|TRBJ2-7
CSVALDRGPYEQYF
TGCAGCGTAGCACTGGACAGGGGGCCATACGAGCAGTACTTC
>.|many|TRBV7-3|TRBJ2-2
CASSTLGPGELFF
TGTGCCAGCAGCACATTAGGTCCCGGGGAGCTGTTTTTT
>TRBD2|many|TRBV20-1|TRBJ2-6
CSASNTAGESGANVLTF
TGCAGTGCTAGTAATACGGCGGGAGAGTCCGGGGCCAACGTCCTGACTTTC
>.|many|TRBV29-1|TRBJ2-5
CSVWGGAGETQYF
TGCAGCGTTTGGGGGGGGGCAGGAGAGACCCAGTACTTC
>.|many|TRBV6-5|TRBJ1-2
CASRTEGVYGYTF
TGTGCCAGCAGGACCGAGGGGGTGTATGGCTACACCTTC
>TRBD1|few|TRBV13|TRBJ2-4
CASRPTGGPSIQYF
TGTGCCAGCAGGCCGACAGGGGGCCCTAGCATTCAGTACTTC
>.|.|TRBV12-3/TRBV12-4|TRBJ1-1
CASSLIPGDTEAFF
TGTGCCAGCAGTTTAATTCCAGGAGACACTGAAGCTTTCTTT
>TRBD1|.|TRBV6-2/TRBV6-3|TRBJ2-7
CASSYSTGTGHYEQYF
TGTGCCAGCAGTTACTCAACCGGGACAGGCCACTACGAGCAGTACTTC
>.|many|TRBV6-2/TRBV6-3|TRBJ1-2
CASSYSRKGGGWDNYGYTF
TGTGCCAGCAGTTACTCGAGAAAGGGGGGAGGGTGGGATAACTATGGCTACACCTTC
>TRBD2|.|TRBV11-2|TRBJ2-2
CASSSASGSNTGELFF
TGTGCCAGCAGCTCTGCTAGCGGATCGAACACCGGGGAGCTGTTTTTT
>.|.|TRBV7-8|TRBJ2-7
CASSLGGIEQYF
TGTGCCAGCAGCTTAGGCGGTATCGAGCAGTACTTC
>.|.|TRBV10-3|TRBJ1-5
CAIRQATDGPQHF
TGTGCCATCCGGCAGGCCACGGATGGGCCCCAGCATTTT
>.|many|TRBV28|TRBJ2-7
CASRISHAYYEQYF
TGTGCCAGCAGGATAAGCCACGCTTACTACGAGCAGTACTTC
>.|many|TRBV12-3/TRBV12-4|TRBJ2-2
CASSSPVSGLFF
TGTGCCAGCAGTTCCCCGGTGTCAGGTCTGTTTTTT
>.|.|TRBV3-1|TRBJ1-2
CASSRNGEGGYTF
TGTGCCAGCAGCCGGAATGGAGAAGGTGGCTACACCTTC
>TRBD2|few|TRBV11-2|TRBJ2-2
CASPRLAGGHGELFF
TGTGCCAGCCCCCGATTAGCGGGAGGTCACGGGGAGCTGTTTTTT
>TRBD1|.|TRBV12-3/TRBV12-4|TRBJ2-7
CASTLQGATYEQYF
TGTGCCAGCACCTTGCAGGGGGCGACCTACGAGCAGTACTTC
>.|many|TRBV6-2/TRBV6-3|TRBJ1-1
CASSYEYTEAFF
TGTGCCAGCAGTTACGAGTACACTGAAGCTTTCTTT
>.|many|TRBV12-3/TRBV12-4|TRBJ2-4
CASSLFGFPAKNIQYF
TGTGCCAGCAGTTTATTCGGGTTTCCAGCCAAAAACATTCAGTACTTC
>TRBD2|many|TRBV10-2|TRBJ2-7
CASSEPATSGVSYEQYF
TGCGCCAGCAGTGAGCCCGCGACTAGCGGGGTCTCCTACGAGCAGTACTTC